This passage covers 32 T cell receptor beta chains from one sample sequenced in a study of blood T cell repertoires in COVID-19 (dated by TCRdb to about 2020). Libraries were built with the immunoSEQ multiplex PCR assay. Drawn from immuneACCESS, this table holds only the in-frame rearrangements with V and J called that TCRdb kept. Clones are partly lost; checked studies trace under half to an unresolved V gene and leave the rest unexplained. The sample table lists about 77,000 clones, 76% of them with a count of one. The top ten clonotypes cover 15% to 20% of the sample. The material sequenced was peripheral blood. The receptor source for this set is a man in his 70s with active or convalescent COVID-19.

The chain couples TRBV19 to TRBJ1-2; 8 positions agree with TRBD1. The CDR3 length is 14 residues. Germline V gene lookup returns CDR1 LNHDA and CDR2 SQIVND (reference sequence). V lost 4 bases, J lost 6 bases, and 7 bases stayed unmatched. CDR3 sequence (DNA): TGTGCCAGTAGTAGCCCAGGGGGCTCCAATGGCTACACCTTC. It translates to CASSSPGGSNGYTF.

The V call is TRBV7-6, the J call TRBJ2-7; the match to TRBD1 covers 10 bases. V shed 1 base, J shed 3 bases, and the junction held 6 bases outside the gene matches. Germline lookup yields CDR1 SGHVS and CDR2 FNYEAQ. This CDR3 is 16 amino acids long. As DNA, the CDR3 is TGTGCCAGCAGCTTAGTGGGACAGGGGTCTGTCTACGAGCAGTACTTC. Translating gives CASSLVGQGSVYEQYF.

This chain links TRBV5-1 with TRBJ2-1; possible D gene TRBD1, 5 bases. The CDR3 loop spans 14 amino acids. Germline V gives CDR1 SGHRS, CDR2 YFSETQ. V was cut by 0 bases and J by 5 bases, with 9 bases left in between. CDR3 residues: CASSLGRVDNEQFF. The CDR3 DNA reads TGCGCCAGCAGCTTGGGCAGGGTCGACAATGAGCAGTTCTTC.

The rearrangement links TRBV28 to TRBJ2-7, with 9 bases matching TRBD1. Germline values: CDR1 MDHEN, CDR2 SYDVKM. V was pared by 5 bases and J by 2 bases, with 7 bases of the junction left unmatched. This CDR3 has 15 amino acids. CDR3 region: CASSPSTGGTYEQYF. The CDR3 DNA sequence: TGTGCCAGCAGTCCGTCGACAGGGGGGACCTACGAGCAGTACTTC.

This clone was recorded many times. The gene calls are TRBV19 and TRBJ2-5; a possible D gene is TRBD2 (6 bases). The CDR3 has 15 amino acids. CDR1 and CDR2 from the germline V gene are LNHDA and SQIVND (reference sequence). The ends were cut back, 6 bases at V and 7 bases at J, with 21 bases in the middle. CDR3 sequence: CASSPPSTGVGTQYF. CDR3 DNA: TGTGCCAGTAGCCCCCCGTCGACGGGAGTCGGGACCCAGTACTTC.

This chain uses TRBV7-9 with TRBJ1-3, with D possibly TRBD1 on 5 matching bases. The germline V gene encodes CDR1 SEHNR and CDR2 FQNEAQ (reference sequence). The CDR3 consists of 14 residues. V lost 4 bases, J lost 1 base, and 8 bases lay in between. The CDR3 spells CASSYTGSGNTIYF. In DNA form, the CDR3 reads TGTGCCAGCAGCTACACAGGATCTGGAAACACCATATATTTT. Full variable domain (outside the CDR3, taken from reference TRBV7-9 and TRBJ1-3): DTGVSQNPRHKITKRGQNVTFRCDPISEHNRLYWYRQTLGQGPEFLTYFQNEAQLEKSRLLSDRFSAERPKGSFSTLEIQRTEQGDSAMYLCASSYTGSGNTIYFGEGSWLTVV.

This rearrangement joins TRBV7-9 to TRBJ2-1, with 8 bases lining up with TRBD1. The germline V gene encodes CDR1 SEHNR and CDR2 FQNEAQ (reference sequence). The CDR3 is made up of 17 amino acids. Unmatched junction bases numbered 17, after V lost 7 bases and J lost 6 bases. The CDR3: CASTERKMDRAINEQFF. The DNA of the CDR3 is TGTGCCAGCACCGAACGGAAAATGGACAGGGCCATCAATGAGCAGTTCTTC. Looking up the rest from reference TRBV7-9 and TRBJ2-1 gives the full variable domain: DTGVSQNPRHKITKRGQNVTFRCDPISEHNRLYWYRQTLGQGPEFLTYFQNEAQLEKSRLLSDRFSAERPKGSFSTLEIQRTEQGDSAMYLCASTERKMDRAINEQFFGPGTRLTVL.

This rearrangement joins TRBV6-1 to TRBJ2-7; D is perhaps TRBD1 (5 bases). This CDR3 region has 13 residues. Germline V CDR1 and CDR2: MNHNS, SASEGT. The V and J ends lost 1 base and 13 bases respectively, with 17 bases between them. CDR3 nucleotides: TGTGCCAGCAGTGAAGGACCTGGGGCCAGGTCCTACTTC. Its translation is CASSEGPGARSYF.

This rearrangement joins TRBV5-4 to TRBJ1-4; 11 bases line up with TRBD1. Germline V CDR1 and CDR2: SGHNT, YYREEE (reference sequence). The CDR3 totals 15 residues. Germline trimming cut 3 bases from V and 7 bases from J; bases unmatched to any gene: 5. CDR3 nucleotides: TGTGCCAGCAGCTACGCCGGGACAGGGGGTGAAAAACTGTTTTTT. Protein sequence: CASSYAGTGGEKLFF. Full variable domain (outside the CDR3, taken from reference TRBV5-4 and TRBJ1-4): ETGVTQSPTHLIKTRGQQVTLRCSSQSGHNTVSWYQQALGQGPQFIFQYYREEENGRGNFPPRFSGLQFPNYSSELNVNALELDDSALYLCASSYAGTGGEKLFFGSGTQLSVL.

On this clone itself: This CDR3 is also generated by other DNA sequences in the sample. The V and J genes are TRBV30 and TRBJ2-7; D might be TRBD2 (6 bases). Germline V gene data show CDR1 as GTSNPN and CDR2 as SVGIG (reference sequence). The germline V and J ends were trimmed by 0 bases and 1 base, with 7 bases remaining between them. This CDR3 has 13 residues. The CDR3 loop reads CAWSVGGSYEQYF. The CDR3 coding sequence is TGTGCCTGGAGTGTAGGAGGGTCCTACGAGCAGTACTTC.

In this sample, this clone turned up once. The rearrangement joins TRBV5-6 to TRBJ2-3; 10 bases are shared with TRBD2. The CDR3 has 17 amino acids. Germline V CDR1 and CDR2: SGHDT, YYEEEE. V was pared by 6 bases and J by 4 bases, with 14 bases of the junction left unmatched. The CDR3 protein is CASTSLAQRGGADTQYF. The CDR3 bases are TGTGCCAGCACCTCCCTAGCTCAGCGGGGGGGCGCAGATACGCAGTATTTT.

The rearrangement links TRBV5-1 to TRBJ2-3; 10 nucleotides agree with TRBD1. The CDR3 runs to 15 residues. The J segment lost 3 bases and the V segment lost 2 bases, leaving 3 bases of the junction unmatched. The germline V gene has CDR1 SGHRS and CDR2 YFSETQ. The CDR3 protein is CASSFGQGGTDTQYF. CDR3 sequence (DNA): TGCGCCAGCAGCTTTGGACAGGGGGGGACAGATACGCAGTATTTT.

V is TRBV11-3 and J is TRBJ1-1; D gene unclear. CDR1 is SGHNT and CDR2 is YENEEA in the germline V gene. The germline V and J ends were trimmed by 5 bases and 2 bases, with 15 bases remaining between them. CDR3 length: 15 residues. The CDR3 sequence: CASSPGRWLNTEAFF. CDR3 coding DNA: TGTGCCAGCAGCCCCGGGAGGTGGCTAAACACTGAAGCTTTCTTT.

This chain joins TRBV30 and TRBJ2-3, with 9 bases fitting TRBD1. Germline assignment: CDR1 GTSNPN and CDR2 SVGIG (reference sequence). With 5 bases clipped from V and 2 bases from J, the junction kept 2 bases outside the gene matches. This CDR3 has 13 residues. The CDR3 protein is CAWGTGNTDTQYF. In nucleotides, the CDR3 is TGTGCCTGGGGGACAGGGAACACAGATACGCAGTATTTT. Drawing the rest from reference TRBV30 and TRBJ2-3, the complete variable domain is SQTIHQWPATLVQPVGSPLSLECTVEGTSNPNLYWYRQAAGRGLQLLFYSVGIGQISSEVPQNLSASRPQDRQFILSSKKLLLSDSGFYLCAWGTGNTDTQYFGPGTRLTVL.

The chain combines TRBV7-2 with TRBJ1-5; 7 bases match TRBD1. J was trimmed by 2 bases and V by 5 bases; bases with no gene match: 6. This CDR3 is 15 amino acids long. The V gene's germline CDR1 is SGHTA and CDR2 FQGNSA. CDR3 in amino acids: CASSPQTGRNQPQHF. The CDR3 DNA sequence: TGTGCCAGCAGCCCGCAGACAGGGCGCAATCAGCCCCAGCATTTT.

The chain combines TRBV9 with TRBJ2-3; TRBD2 aligns across 7 bases. The germline gives CDR1 SGDLS, CDR2 YYNGEE. V was pared by 0 bases and J by 4 bases, with 8 bases of the junction left unmatched. The CDR3 consists of 16 residues. Written as DNA, the CDR3 is TGTGCCAGCAGCGTAGTACGCGGGGGAGGTGCAGATACGCAGTATTTT. Translated, it gives CASSVVRGGGADTQYF.

The chain combines TRBV7-9 with TRBJ1-2; TRBD1 matches at 8 bases. This CDR3 has 14 amino acids. Trimming removed 6 bases from V and 7 bases from J; junction bases left unmatched: 10. The germline V gene has CDR1 SEHNR and CDR2 FQNEAQ (reference sequence). In nucleotides, the CDR3 is TGTGCCAGCAGACGAAATCAGGGGGCTATTGGCTACACCTTC. Translated, it gives CASRRNQGAIGYTF.

V is TRBV9 and J is TRBJ1-4, with 9 bases lining up with TRBD1. Trimming took 0 bases from V and 5 from J; bases not matched to a gene: 5. This CDR3 comprises 16 residues. Germline-derived CDR1 and CDR2 are SGDLS and YYNGEE. This chain's CDR3 is CASSVGMGTGNEKLFF. Here the CDR3 DNA reads TGTGCCAGCAGCGTAGGTATGGGGACAGGGAATGAAAAACTGTTTTTT. The full variable domain, rest sourced from reference TRBV9 and TRBJ1-4, is DSGVTQTPKHLITATGQRVTLRCSPRSGDLSVYWYQQSLDQGLQFLIQYYNGEERAKGNILERFSAQQFPDLHSELNLSSLELGDSALYFCASSVGMGTGNEKLFFGSGTQLSVL.

V is TRBV10-2 and J is TRBJ1-1; TRBD1 agrees at 7 bases. The CDR3 is 15 amino acids. Germline V gives CDR1 WSHSY, CDR2 SAAADI. Losses at the gene ends were 0 bases for V and 1 base for J; bases not matched to a gene: 2. This CDR3 reads CASSESTGRNTEAFF. DNA for the CDR3: TGCGCCAGCAGTGAGTCGACAGGGCGGAACACTGAAGCTTTCTTT.

The V and J genes are TRBV4-1 and TRBJ2-3; 11 nucleotides align to TRBD2. The trim removed 2 bases at V and 1 base at J, leaving 2 bases unmatched. This CDR3 comprises 16 residues. Germline CDR1 MGHRA, CDR2 YSYEKL. The CDR3 here is CASSQQLAGGTDTQYF. The CDR3 region has the DNA TGCGCCAGCAGCCAACAACTAGCGGGGGGCACAGATACGCAGTATTTT.

The genes are TRBV5-1 and TRBJ1-3; unclear D gene. The CDR3 is 15 amino acids. The germline V gene has CDR1 SGHRS and CDR2 YFSETQ. Trimming stripped 0 bases from V and 0 bases from J, with 7 bases between. This CDR3 reads CASSLDGPSGNTIYF. The CDR3 coding sequence is TGCGCCAGCAGCTTGGATGGCCCCTCTGGAAACACCATATATTTT.

The chain recombines TRBV28 with TRBJ1-5; D is uncertain. V dropped 3 bases and J dropped 0 bases, with 9 bases sitting between them. Germline values: CDR1 MDHEN, CDR2 SYDVKM. The CDR3 totals 15 residues. CDR3 sequence: CASSLHGYSNQPQHF. In DNA form, the CDR3 reads TGTGCCAGCAGTTTGCACGGGTATAGCAATCAGCCCCAGCATTTT.

The V gene is TRBV4-1, the J gene TRBJ2-7; 10 positions agree with TRBD1. The length of the CDR3 is 14 residues. Per the germline V gene, CDR1 is MGHRA and CDR2 is YSYEKL. V was pared by 4 bases and J by 2 bases, with 2 bases of the junction left unmatched. The CDR3 protein is CASSPGQGAYEQYF. DNA for the CDR3: TGCGCCAGCAGCCCTGGACAGGGGGCCTACGAGCAGTACTTC.

The V call is TRBV6-5, the J call TRBJ2-1, with 9 bases fitting TRBD1. V was pared by 5 bases and J by 9 bases, with 11 bases of the junction left unmatched. CDR3 length: 15 residues. Looked up from germline, CDR1 is MNHEY and CDR2 is SVGAGI. The CDR3 DNA sequence: TGTGCCAGCAGTACGTTCCGGACAGGGGATCTTGAGCAGTTCTTC. Translation gives CASSTFRTGDLEQFF.

The chain combines TRBV4-1 with TRBJ1-4; a possible D gene is TRBD1 (6 bases). This CDR3 spans 17 amino acids. The V end lost 3 bases, the J end lost 0 bases, and 14 bases lay between the germline ends. Looked up from germline, CDR1 is MGHRA and CDR2 is YSYEKL. The CDR3 is CASSHTGQLATNEKLFF. For the CDR3, the DNA is TGCGCCAGCAGCCACACCGGACAGCTAGCAACTAATGAAAAACTGTTTTTT.

This clone was seen a handful of times. The chain combines TRBV7-4 with TRBJ1-5; 9 positions agree with TRBD1. Germline trimming cut 3 bases from V and 5 bases from J; bases unmatched to any gene: 2. The germline CDR1 and CDR2 sequences are SGHVT and SQSDAQ. The CDR3 has 14 residues. Here the CDR3 DNA reads TGTGCCAGCAGCTTGACAGGGGGGGATCAGCCCCAGCATTTT. Its protein product is CASSLTGGDQPQHF.

This clone was seen only a few times. The junction does not match germline at one end; this may be a read error. CDR3 sequence: CASSLVASLGQETQYF. In nucleotides, the CDR3 is TGTGCTAGCAGCTTAGTTGCTAGCTTGGGGCAAGAGACCCAGTACTTC. The rearrangement joins TRBV7-7 to TRBJ2-5, with D possibly being TRBD2 (5 bases). CDR3 length: 16 residues. Germline V gene lookup returns CDR1 SSHAT and CDR2 FNYEAQ (reference sequence).

This clone was found once. The genes are TRBV7-8 and TRBJ2-2, with 7 bases fitting TRBD1. Germline assignment: CDR1 SGHVS and CDR2 FQNEAQ. The CDR3 is 15 residues long. V gave up 1 base and J gave up 5 bases; unmatched junction bases: 4. Here the CDR3 reads CASSLEGARTGELFF. In nucleotides, the CDR3 is TGTGCCAGCAGCTTAGAGGGGGCACGGACCGGGGAGCTGTTTTTT.

With regard to this clone: The sample carries other DNA sequences with the same CDR3. Here the CDR3 DNA reads TGTGCCAGCAGCTCTCAGGGGACTGGAAACACCATATATTTT. It encodes CASSSQGTGNTIYF. The J gene is TRBJ1-3, the V gene TRBV5-4; D may be TRBD1 (6 bases). Germline V lookup: CDR1 SGHNT, CDR2 YYREEE (reference sequence). The CDR3 sequence is 14 residues long. V lost 3 bases and J 2 bases, leaving 9 bases between the germline ends.

V is TRBV5-5 and J is TRBJ1-6; TRBD1 might be the D (6 bases). With 7 bases removed from V and 8 bases from J, the gap between germline ends came to 16 bases. The CDR3 covers 14 residues. Per the germline V gene, CDR1 is SGHKS and CDR2 is YYEKEE (reference sequence). The chain's CDR3 is CASYQGTGYSPLHF. The CDR3, as DNA: TGTGCCAGCTATCAGGGGACCGGGTATTCACCCCTCCACTTT.

The chain employs TRBV6-5 and TRBJ2-5; TRBD2 might be the D (6 bases). V was pared by 4 bases and J by 2 bases, with 11 bases between. From germline, CDR1 is MNHEY and CDR2 SVGAGI. This CDR3 region has 14 residues. CDR3 in DNA: TGTGCCAGCAGTTCATCCCGGGGGCAAGAGACCCAGTACTTC. This sequence encodes CASSSSRGQETQYF.

The J gene is TRBJ2-3, the V gene TRBV5-1; 8 bases line up with TRBD1. Germline V gene sequence: CDR1 SGHRS, CDR2 YFSETQ. The CDR3 spans 15 residues. After removal of 0 bases from V and 3 bases from J, the junction contained 3 bases not matched to a gene. DNA for the CDR3: TGCGCCAGCAGCTTGGTGGACAGGGAGACAGATACGCAGTATTTT. It yields the protein CASSLVDRETDTQYF. The whole variable domain, remainder taken from reference TRBV5-1 and TRBJ2-3, is KAGVTQTPRYLIKTRGQQVTLSCSPISGHRSVSWYQQTPGQGLQFLFEYFSETQRNKGNFPGRFSGRQFSNSRSEMNVSTLELGDSALYLCASSLVDRETDTQYFGPGTRLTVL.